This entry features one T cell receptor beta chain sequence. This clone was seen a handful of times. The antigen this receptor binds is unknown. No base quality values were provided; no much bigger clone lies one nucleotide off. The CDR3 sequence holds 14 residues, the cysteine and phenylalanine included. Only the CDR3 portion is preserved as DNA: 42 bases, with reading frame beginning at the first base. V drops 2 bases and J drops 7 bases, leaving 17 bases in between. The germline V gene (reference sequence) sets CDR1 to GTSNPN and CDR2 to SVGIG. The source of the sample is a study of cytomegalovirus exposure and HLA in healthy donors listed by TCRdb under 2017. General notes on the study: In an earlier analysis of roughly 500 of the donors, about 260 Gb of sequence data and 100 million or so unique TCR beta sequences from 150 million to 200 million T cells were reported. An early release covering over 500 HLA-typed donors comprised roughly 300 gigabases of sequencing data and tens of millions of unique TCR sequences. Of the roughly 410 genotyped donors, more than 75% were placed in the genetic ancestry cluster associated with self-reported Caucasian donors. The study was designed to test whether signatures of past pathogen exposure could be identified by cataloging public T cell receptors. The T cell repertoires of some 700 subjects were profiled by immunosequencing and related to cytomegalovirus serostatus. In addition to the first cohort of about 650 subjects, a separate validation cohort of approximately 130 different subjects was used. The study combined high-throughput TCR immunosequencing, statistical association of individual TCRs with disease status, and machine learning to predict cytomegalovirus infection status. A later analysis re-examined previously published TCR beta repertoires from just over 650 donors and added high-resolution HLA genotyping to investigate patterns of TCR occurrence. Rather than using new phenotypic data, the later analysis identified candidate immune exposures from TCR beta sequences and from how often those sequences occurred across donors. In an earlier analysis of roughly 540 of the donors, high-throughput TCR beta sequencing was used to judge whether each TCR beta V gene segment behaved as functional or pseudogenic. Donor age, sex, ethnicity and CMV serostatus were compiled together with the repertoire data. A later genetic analysis used genome-wide SNP genotypes for about three fifths of the 666 donors, treating that subset as a discovery cohort. Every discovery cohort repertoire had been produced on one sequencing platform. Class I and class II HLA loci were covered by the typing at four-digit resolution. Typing coverage differed by locus: A, B, C, DRB1 and DQB1 were typed in roughly 620-630 donors, DQA1 in about 550, DPA1 in some 600, and DPB1 in around 490. About five DR-DQ haplotypes were treated as single units for association and clustering because of strong linkage in the cohort. Among 350 to 400 genotyped donors of the cohort, an average of about 240,000 unique TCR beta nucleotide sequences were sequenced per donor, around 18% of them non-productive.

Results and caveats for the whole study, not just this receptor: In a later analysis, over 15,000 TCR beta sequences were associated with specific HLA alleles at a false discovery rate of 0.05. An earlier analysis of approximately 570 of the donors showed that most TCR beta V segments appeared in productive rearrangements either about 90% or about 30% of the time, which broadly matched IMGT annotations. The only immune exposure information available for the cohort was CMV serostatus. The classifier was reported to diagnose cytomegalovirus status with high specificity and sensitivity in both the original and validation cohorts. According to a later genetic analysis, donors in an Asian-associated ancestry cluster had fewer N-insertions in productive TCRs than the approximately 690-donor mean. Sequencing depth was assumed to be roughly uniform across donors in the presence/absence analyses, though that assumption may not hold. A later analysis found that HLA-associated TCR beta chains were more clonally expanded and had lower generation probabilities than equally common non-associated chains. About 17 rarely observed V segments, including chromosome 9 orphons, were excluded from the earlier analysis of several hundred of the donors because counts were too low. The sequencing pipeline was judged likely to have produced a cluster of highly shared sequence variants as a technical artifact. A further reported finding was that TCR beta sequences accurately predicted the HLA-A and HLA-B alleles for most subjects in the first cohort. A later analysis found that TCR association rates varied across HLA loci, with DRB1 alleles showing the most associated TCRs and HLA-C alleles the fewest. An association between a missense DCLRE1C variant and V-gene and J-gene trimming of TCR beta chains was found in a later genetic analysis and replicated in an independent cohort. When HLA alleles, especially DR and DQ, strongly co-occurred, attributing TCR associations to individual alleles was difficult. According to a later analysis, parvovirus B19, influenza, CMV and Epstein-Barr virus appeared linked to several top co-occurrence clusters. In a later analysis, most CMV-associated TCR beta chains were found to appear HLA-restricted, with HLA associations seemingly driven largely by CMV exposure. This cohort had only TCR beta chains sequenced, and the lack of alpha or paired-chain data limited which features could be detected. Three of the identified cytomegalovirus-associated TCR beta chains were confirmed in vitro to be specific for cytomegalovirus antigens. HLA typing was unavailable for some donors at each locus, so association tests used only the typed subset. Linkage disequilibrium might explain the correlated functional status among segregating V segments, but an unknown experimental factor could not be excluded. Some IMGT-functional V segments, including TRBV6-2 and TRBV6-3, could not be told apart with the 87-base-pair reads, so those segments were excluded. The study gave a list of some 150 TCR beta chains associated with cytomegalovirus. Across donors, most TCR sequences were observed very rarely, whereas some public TCRs were present in many individuals. The authors suggested that the approach could potentially be extended to other disease states and immunological phenotypes.

The cohort comprised fewer than 700 healthy bone marrow donors. At the time of sampling, all cohort members were nominally healthy, though unrecorded immune exposures were likely present. The donor was CMV seronegative and belonged to the group of around 350 seronegative cohort members. Each donor provided a peripheral blood sample, and peripheral blood mononuclear cells were used for TCR beta sequencing. The Qiagen DNeasy Blood Extraction Kit was used to extract genomic DNA from the blood cell samples. The library was prepared using the immunoSEQ multiplex PCR assay. A mixture of 60 forward primers for TCR Vbeta segments and 13 reverse primers for TCR Jbeta segments was used in the multiplex PCR. The CDR3 region of rearranged TCR beta genes was amplified from genomic DNA with a multiplex PCR assay. The Illumina HiSeq System was used to sequence the amplified TCR beta libraries as 87-base-pair reads. In the authors' own workflow: Across the 666 repertoires, a later analysis counted tens of millions of unique TCR beta chains, some 11 million of which were shared by at least two donors. A nearest-neighbor algorithm error-corrected the raw reads and collapsed the reads into unique sequences, merging closely related sequences to remove PCR and sequencing errors. Alignment of CDR3 sequences to IMGT reference sequences was used to assign V, D and J gene segments. For a sequence to be retained, a match of at least six nucleotides was required to both a V gene segment and a J gene segment. Rearrangements were called productive when the CDR3 lacked stop codons and stayed in frame with V and J; all others were non-productive. Following IMGT convention, CDR3 was defined as the stretch from the second conserved V-encoded cysteine up to the conserved J-encoded phenylalanine. In an earlier analysis of more than 550 of the donors, sequences lacking an unambiguous match to a single V gene segment were excluded. An earlier analysis of a few hundred of the donors called V segments functional above 56.7% productive rearrangements and segregating when the between-donor standard deviation exceeded 5%. A statistical classification framework was developed to diagnose cytomegalovirus status using the catalog of TCR beta chain sequences. In a later analysis, TCR nucleotide sequences were compared against IMGT/GENE-DB human TR gene sequences so that V and J genes could be assigned. In a later analysis, CDR3 sequences and most-parsimonious VDJ recombination scenarios were assigned using the TCRdist pipeline. In a later analysis, each TCR beta chain was defined by its CDR3 amino acid sequence together with its V-gene family, and reads lacking a unique V-gene family were excluded. In a later analysis, 450 to 600 highly shared, low-generation-probability nucleotide sequences were removed to address suspected cross-contamination and a sequencing artifact. A later analysis calculated a clonal expansion index for each public chain from normalized within-repertoire ranks of inferred template counts. In a later analysis, generation probabilities were computed with a VDJ recombination model fitted to out-of-frame rearrangements, and the resulting probabilities were checked against IGoR. Hypergeometric tests were used in a later analysis to score TCR-TCR, TCR-HLA and TCR-CMV co-occurrence, with a repertoire-size bias correction applied to the TCR pairs. A later analysis estimated false discovery rates by permuting HLA or CMV assignments 20 times. In a later analysis, co-occurring TCRs were grouped using DBSCAN, with TCRdist sequence similarity added in when clustering inside HLA-allele-positive subsets. Repertoires with fewer than 30,000 or more than 120,000 public chains, plus five repertoires with anomalous nucleotide sharing, were excluded from co-occurrence clustering. TCRdb took over this immuneACCESS table, retaining in-frame rearrangements with V and J assigned. Such tables are incomplete; in checked studies, under half of the missing clones stem from an unresolved V gene, and the remainder is unexplained. V and J calls and clone size are as listed in that table; D and trimming were resolved from the DNA. The sample data list some 180,000 clones, and 65% to 90% of these were observed just once. The ten largest clones capture 2% to 2.5% of the sample.

The sequence derives from a male donor in good health and CMV-seronegative. The chain couples TRBV30 to TRBJ1-2, with a tentative D gene TRBD1 over 5 matching bases. The sequenced sample was PBMCs. The bases read TGTGCCTGGAGTCCTACAGGATACCGTAGTGGCTACACCTTC. This is translated as CAWSPTGYRSGYTF.